The entry below describes one T cell receptor (beta chain). 5'RACE template switching generated TCR cDNA, adding a universal primer site and UMIs. TCRdb recomputed calls from the 5' RACE reads with MiXCR, one row per CDR3 protein. This table has 20,000 to 30,000 distinct CDR3 sequences, about 5.5% appearing once. The record originates from a study of T cells after yellow fever vaccination. Across the whole study: Memory subsets EM, EMRA, CM and Tscm were separated by sorting based on CD3, CD45RA, CCR7 and CD95. Study-wide findings and caveats: Post-booster repertoires contained most primary-vaccination clones again (almost 97% CD4, roughly 90% CD8). One caveat is that FACS-sorted repertoires could contain abundant clonotypes contaminating from the bulk population.

CDR3 length: 15 residues. J lost 8 bases, V lost 6 bases, and 12 bases had no gene match. The TCR was taken from a man younger than 40 who received the YFV17D yellow fever vaccine. The sample in question was PBMCs, either bulk or a sorted T-cell subset (CD4+, CD8+, memory, or dextramer-sorted; not recorded which), obtained 15 days after the yellow fever booster vaccination. This chain joins TRBV12-3 or TRBV12-4 and TRBJ1-4, with 7 bases that match TRBD1. This CDR3 reads CASSQRQGAFEKLFF. As DNA, the CDR3 is TGTGCCAGCAGCCAGAGACAGGGAGCATTCGAAAAACTGTTTTTT.